A single sample is the source of the 15 T cell receptor beta chains below, sequenced in a study of T cell repertoires in cytomegalovirus infection. Their recognized antigens are unknown. TCRdb reprocessed the reads with MiXCR, giving one entry per CDR3 protein. The sample gives about 740,000 distinct CDR3 sequences, about 33% of which show up once; 15% to 20% is in the top ten. Sequenced material: cultured PBMCs, taken from culture after CMV antigen stimulation. These receptors came from a human donor in good health (CMV status not recorded). Some clones in this sample may be carry-over from other donors' samples.

This clonotype showed up just a few times. The chain combines TRBV28 with TRBJ2-1, with 9 nucleotides matching TRBD2. CDR3 length: 14 residues. Trimming took 3 bases from V and 9 from J; bases not matched to a gene: 6. Germline lookup yields CDR1 MDHEN and CDR2 SYDVKM. The CDR3 loop is CASSFGGGAGEQFF. CDR3 nucleotide sequence: TGTGCCAGCAGTTTTGGCGGGGGGGCCGGTGAGCAGTTCTTC.

The rearrangement joins TRBV18 to TRBJ1-6; D is unclear. V lost 4 bases and J lost 6, with 10 bases in between. Germline CDR1 and CDR2: KGHSH and LQKENI. This CDR3 spans 14 amino acids. The CDR3 here is CASSQTDFNSPLHF. In DNA form, the CDR3 reads TGTGCCAGCTCACAAACAGATTTTAATTCACCCCTCCACTTT.

In this sample, this clonotype turned up a few times. The rearrangement joins TRBV5-5 to TRBJ1-4; perhaps TRBD1 as D (6 bases). Germline-derived CDR1 and CDR2 are SGHKS and YYEKEE (reference sequence). Trimming took off 4 bases at V and 5 bases at J, with 9 bases between the two ends. CDR3 length: 13 residues. The DNA of the CDR3 is TGTGCCAGCAGCCGCGACAGGAATGAAAAACTGTTTTTT. It is translated as CASSRDRNEKLFF.

The sample holds many counts of this clonotype. V and J are TRBV7-2 and TRBJ2-5; D perhaps matches TRBD1 (5 bases). The CDR3 is 16 residues long. Germline V lookup: CDR1 SGHTA, CDR2 FQGNSA. The V end was cut by 3 bases, the J end by 1 base, with 15 bases between. CDR3 bases: TGTGCCAGCAGCTTGCAGGGCAGGGAATTCCAAGAGACCCAGTACTTC. Translated, it gives CASSLQGREFQETQYF. The entire variable domain, with the rest obtained from reference TRBV7-2 and TRBJ2-5, is as follows: GAGVSQSPSNKVTEKGKDVELRCDPISGHTALYWYRQSLGQGLEFLIYFQGNSAPDKSGLPSDRFSAERTGGSVSTLTIQRTQQEDSAVYLCASSLQGREFQETQYFGPGTRLLVL.

In DNA form, the CDR3 reads TGTGCCAGCAGCCCAACGAGGGGGAAGGGCTCCGAGCAGTACTTC. This gives the protein CASSPTRGKGSEQYF. The chain carries TRBV7-9 and TRBJ2-7; the D gene is possibly TRBD1 (6 bases). Germline V gene lookup returns CDR1 SEHNR and CDR2 FQNEAQ (reference sequence). The CDR3 covers 15 residues. Trimming shortened V by 5 bases and J by 6 bases, and 20 bases separated the two germline ends. Supplemented by reference TRBV7-9 and TRBJ2-7, the full variable domain reads DTGVSQNPRHKITKRGQNVTFRCDPISEHNRLYWYRQTLGQGPEFLTYFQNEAQLEKSRLLSDRFSAERPKGSFSTLEIQRTEQGDSAMYLCASSPTRGKGSEQYFGPGTRLTVT.

Only a few counts were recorded for this clonotype. In DNA, the CDR3 is TGTGCCAGCAGCCCCGGACTAGCGGGAAAATTGCACGAGCAGTACTTC. Its protein product is CASSPGLAGKLHEQYF. This chain links TRBV7-9 with TRBJ2-7, with TRBD2 identical over 12 bases. In germline, CDR1 is SEHNR, CDR2 FQNEAQ (reference sequence). The CDR3 is made up of 16 amino acids. V lost 5 bases to trimming and J lost 5 bases; unmatched junction nucleotides: 10.

The J gene is TRBJ1-3, the V gene TRBV12-3 or TRBV12-4; 11 bases fit TRBD1. Trimming took 3 bases from V and 0 from J; bases not matched to a gene: 19. This CDR3 contains 22 residues. The CDR3 is CASSFEYGLDRGPRNSGNTIYF. Written as DNA, the CDR3 is TGTGCCAGCAGTTTTGAGTATGGGTTGGACAGGGGGCCGCGAAACTCTGGAAACACCATATATTTT.

The gene calls are TRBV20-1 and TRBJ1-1; perhaps TRBD1 as D (5 bases). The CDR3 extends over 14 amino acids. Germline lookup yields CDR1 DFQATT and CDR2 SNEGSKA (reference sequence). Trimming stripped 0 bases from V and 7 bases from J, with 15 bases between. CDR3 bases: TGCAGTGCTAGAGATGGAAGGGGAAGCGATGAAGCTTTCTTT. Protein product: CSARDGRGSDEAFF.

This clonotype was recorded a few times. This chain connects TRBV2 to TRBJ2-6; D is uncertain. Trimming stripped 6 bases from V and 4 bases from J, with 10 bases between. There are 14 residues in the CDR3. From germline, CDR1 is SNHLY and CDR2 FYNNEI. The CDR3 loop reads CASRGSGGANVLTF. CDR3 DNA: TGTGCCAGCAGGGGGTCAGGAGGGGCCAACGTCCTGACTTTC.

This clonotype was observed a handful of times. The genes are TRBV7-8 and TRBJ1-1; TRBD1 aligns across 7 bases. Trimming removed 0 bases from V and 0 bases from J; junction bases left unmatched: 7. The germline V gene encodes CDR1 SGHVS and CDR2 FQNEAQ. The CDR3 sequence is 17 residues long. The CDR3 DNA follows: TGTGCCAGCAGCTTAGCGAGGGGGCCAGGCCTGAACACTGAAGCTTTCTTT. This gives the protein CASSLARGPGLNTEAFF.

V gene TRBV12-3 or TRBV12-4 combines with J gene TRBJ1-5; D not certain. With 6 bases removed from V and 4 bases from J, the gap between germline ends came to 7 bases. The length of the CDR3 is 12 residues. The CDR3 protein is CASSINNQPQHF. CDR3 coding DNA: TGTGCCAGCAGCATCAATAATCAGCCCCAGCATTTT.

This clonotype was seen a handful of times. The V and J genes are TRBV20-1 and TRBJ1-5, with D possibly being TRBD1 (5 bases). Germline-derived CDR1 and CDR2 are DFQATT and SNEGSKA (reference sequence). The CDR3 is 16 amino acids. V was clipped by 4 bases and J by 0 bases, with 16 bases between them. DNA of the CDR3: TGCAGTGCTACTCCCCTGACAGTATATAGCAATCAGCCCCAGCATTTT. As protein: CSATPLTVYSNQPQHF.

The V gene is TRBV12-5, the J gene TRBJ2-1; 7 nucleotides agree with TRBD2. The germline V gene encodes CDR1 LGHNT and CDR2 FRNRAP. The V segment lost 3 bases and the J segment 4 bases; nucleotides outside the gene matches: 12. The CDR3 is 17 residues long. In nucleotides, the CDR3 is TGTGCTAGTGGTTTACTAGGACTAGAGCGGGAATACAATGAGCAGTTCTTC. Protein product: CASGLLGLEREYNEQFF.

For the CDR3, the DNA is TGTGCCAGTAGTAGGATAGCGGGAGAAGGTGCTAGCACAGATACGCAGTATTTT. Protein: CASSRIAGEGASTDTQYF. V usage is TRBV19 and J usage is TRBJ2-3; 9 bases map to TRBD2. The V gene end was trimmed by 4 bases and the J gene end by 0 bases; junction bases not matched to a gene: 11. CDR3 length: 18 amino acids. Germline V gene lookup returns CDR1 LNHDA and CDR2 SQIVND (reference sequence).

With regard to this clonotype: One junction end does not reproduce the germline sequence, and a read error may be involved. This chain joins TRBV11-2 and TRBJ2-1, with 8 positions matching TRBD1. Germline values: CDR1 SGHAT, CDR2 FQNNGV. The CDR3 spans 13 residues. The CDR3 bases are TGTGCCAGCAGCACTCCAAGACAGGGGCTAAGGATCTTC. It yields the protein CASSTPRQGLRIF.